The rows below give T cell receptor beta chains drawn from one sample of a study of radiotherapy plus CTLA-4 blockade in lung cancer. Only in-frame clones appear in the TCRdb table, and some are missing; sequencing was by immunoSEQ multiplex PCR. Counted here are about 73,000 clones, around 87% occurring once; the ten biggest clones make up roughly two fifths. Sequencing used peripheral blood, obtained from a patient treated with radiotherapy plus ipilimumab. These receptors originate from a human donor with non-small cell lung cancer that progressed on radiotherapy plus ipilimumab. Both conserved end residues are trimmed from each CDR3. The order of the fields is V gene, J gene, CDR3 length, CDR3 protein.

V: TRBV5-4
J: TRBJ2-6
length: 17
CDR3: ASSLVGETGFSGANVLT

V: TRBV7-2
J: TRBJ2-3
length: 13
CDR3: ASSLATGRPDTQY

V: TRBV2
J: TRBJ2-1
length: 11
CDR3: ASSPYRDNEQF

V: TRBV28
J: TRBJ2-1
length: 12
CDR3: ASSLGGPSNEQF

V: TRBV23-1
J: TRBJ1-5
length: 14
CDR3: ASTRGDRGRWQPQH

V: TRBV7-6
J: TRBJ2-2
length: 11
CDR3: ASSGTVTGELF

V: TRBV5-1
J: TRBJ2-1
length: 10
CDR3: ASSYEQGSQF

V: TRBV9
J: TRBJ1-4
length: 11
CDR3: ANSGDRAPELF

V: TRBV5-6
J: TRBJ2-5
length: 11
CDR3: ASRTRVVETQY

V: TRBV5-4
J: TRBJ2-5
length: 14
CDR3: ASSLAGTSGGETQY

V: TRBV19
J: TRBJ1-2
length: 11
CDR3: ASSLGIFGGYT

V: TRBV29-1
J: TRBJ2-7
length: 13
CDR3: SVEGVQGSTYEQY

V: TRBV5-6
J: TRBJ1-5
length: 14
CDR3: ASSNRRAFSNQPQH

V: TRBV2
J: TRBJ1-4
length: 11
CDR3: ASSGEQEEKLF

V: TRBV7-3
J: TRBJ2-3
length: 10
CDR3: ASSLTKDTQY

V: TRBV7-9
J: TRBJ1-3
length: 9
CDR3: ASSSGNTIY

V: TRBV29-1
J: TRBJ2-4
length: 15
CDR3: SAASVVSQGPRNIQY

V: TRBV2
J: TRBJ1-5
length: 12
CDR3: ASSSGQGFQPQH

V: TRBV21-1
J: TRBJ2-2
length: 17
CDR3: ASSKAISTGGQNTGELF

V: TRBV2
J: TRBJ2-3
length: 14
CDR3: ASSDLAAAGRDTQY

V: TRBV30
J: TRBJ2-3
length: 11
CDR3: AWSARGTDTQY

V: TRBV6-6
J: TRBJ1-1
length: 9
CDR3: ASSERGKAF

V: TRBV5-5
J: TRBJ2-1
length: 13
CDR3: ASSPHPASYNEQF

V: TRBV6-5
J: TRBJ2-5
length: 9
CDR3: ASSYMETQY

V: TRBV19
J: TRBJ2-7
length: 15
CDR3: ASSTGTSGKVSYEQY

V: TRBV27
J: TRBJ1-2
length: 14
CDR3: ASSLNEGSVNYGYT

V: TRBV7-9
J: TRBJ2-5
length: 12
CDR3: ASSLVLGEETQY

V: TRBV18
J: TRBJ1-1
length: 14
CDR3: ASSRDRASLNTEAF

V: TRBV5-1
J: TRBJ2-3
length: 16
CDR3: ASRQETLSGAPTDTQY

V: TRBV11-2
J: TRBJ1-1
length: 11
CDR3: ASSLLTGGLAF

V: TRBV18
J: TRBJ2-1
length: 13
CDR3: ASSPFPSGVDEQF

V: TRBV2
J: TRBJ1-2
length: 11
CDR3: ASMRSGVEGYT

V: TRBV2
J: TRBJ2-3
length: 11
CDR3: ASSVGLRDTQY

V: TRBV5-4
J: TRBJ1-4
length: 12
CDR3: ASSLGENNEKLF

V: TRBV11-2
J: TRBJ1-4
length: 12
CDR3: ASSLGAGREKLF

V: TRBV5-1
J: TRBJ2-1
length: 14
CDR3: ASSLRRGQSYNEQF

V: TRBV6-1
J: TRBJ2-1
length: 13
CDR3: ASRLGLAGNNEQF

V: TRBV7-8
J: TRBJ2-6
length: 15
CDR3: ASSYHQFRSGANVLT

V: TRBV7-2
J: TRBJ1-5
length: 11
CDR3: ASSLNQGQPQH

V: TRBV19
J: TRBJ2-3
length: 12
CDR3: ASSMVWSTDTQY

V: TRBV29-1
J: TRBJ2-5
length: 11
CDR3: SVETGRGETQY

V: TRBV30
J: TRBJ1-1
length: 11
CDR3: AWSSRVGTEAF

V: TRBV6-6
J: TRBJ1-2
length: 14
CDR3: ASSYSILRPQLSYT

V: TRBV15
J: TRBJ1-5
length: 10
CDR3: ATSALNQPQH

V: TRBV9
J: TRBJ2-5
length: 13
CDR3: ASSVAEWGQETQY

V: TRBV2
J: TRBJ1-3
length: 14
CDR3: ASSGPTGGTGNTIY

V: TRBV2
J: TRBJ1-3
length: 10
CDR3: ASSGSGNTIY